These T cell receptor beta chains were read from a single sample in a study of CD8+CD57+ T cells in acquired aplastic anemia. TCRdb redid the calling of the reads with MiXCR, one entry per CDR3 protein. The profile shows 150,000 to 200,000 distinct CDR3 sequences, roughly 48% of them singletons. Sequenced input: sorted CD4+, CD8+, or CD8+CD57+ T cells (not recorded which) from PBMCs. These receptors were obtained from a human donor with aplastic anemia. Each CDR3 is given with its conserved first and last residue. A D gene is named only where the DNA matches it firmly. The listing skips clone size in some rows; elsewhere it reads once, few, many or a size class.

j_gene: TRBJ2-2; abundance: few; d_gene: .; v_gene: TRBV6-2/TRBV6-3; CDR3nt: TGTGCCAGCACCCGCAGCGGGGAGCTGTTTTTT; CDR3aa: CASTRSGELFF
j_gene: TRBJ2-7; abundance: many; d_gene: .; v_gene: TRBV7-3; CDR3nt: TGTGCCAGCAGCTTAGGTGGGGCCAAAGGCCGGTTGGAGCAGTACTTC; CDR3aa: CASSLGGAKGRLEQYF
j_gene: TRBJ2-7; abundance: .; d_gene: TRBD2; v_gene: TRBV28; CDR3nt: TGTGCCAGCAGCTGGACTAGCGTATACGAGCAGTACTTC; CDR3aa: CASSWTSVYEQYF
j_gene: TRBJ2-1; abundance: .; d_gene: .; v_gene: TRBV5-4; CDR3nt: .; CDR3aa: CASSLAGWGAGNEQLF
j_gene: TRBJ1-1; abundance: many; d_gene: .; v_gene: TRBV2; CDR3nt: TGTGCCAGTACTAGTGAGCGCGGGACTGAAGCTTTCTTT; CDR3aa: CASTSERGTEAFF
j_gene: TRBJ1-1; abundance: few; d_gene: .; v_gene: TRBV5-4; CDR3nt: TGTGCCAGCAGCTCCCCAACAGGGAGTGAGGCTTTCTTT; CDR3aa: CASSSPTGSEAFF
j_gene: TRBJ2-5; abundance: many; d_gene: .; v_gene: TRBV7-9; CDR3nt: TGTGCCAGCAGCTCGGAAGAGACCCAGTACTTC; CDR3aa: CASSSEETQYF
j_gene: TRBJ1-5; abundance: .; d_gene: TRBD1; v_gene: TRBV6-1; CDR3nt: TGTGCCAGCAGTGACCCGGGACAGCAAATTAGGCCCCAGCATTTT; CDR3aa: CASSDPGQQIRPQHF
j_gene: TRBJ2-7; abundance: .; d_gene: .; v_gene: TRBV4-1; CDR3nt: TGCGCCAGCAGTCCCTCGAGTTTCGTAGACGAGCAGTACTTC; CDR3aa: CASSPSSFVDEQYF
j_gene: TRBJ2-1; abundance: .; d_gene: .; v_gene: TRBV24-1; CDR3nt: TGTGCCACCAGTGATTTGGCAGCGCGTGGCTACAATGAGCAGTTCTTC; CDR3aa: CATSDLAARGYNEQFF
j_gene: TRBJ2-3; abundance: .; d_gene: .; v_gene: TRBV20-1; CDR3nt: TGCAGTGCTAGGGCTGGGAACGAGGCAGATACGCAGTATTTT; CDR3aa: CSARAGNEADTQYF
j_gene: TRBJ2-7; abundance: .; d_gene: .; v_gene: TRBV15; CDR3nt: TGTGCCACCAGCAGGGGGACACCCTCCTACGAGCAGTACTTC; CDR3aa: CATSRGTPSYEQYF
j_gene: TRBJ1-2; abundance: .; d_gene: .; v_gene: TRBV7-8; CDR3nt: TGTGCCAGCAGCCAAAATCACAGGCTAGGCTACACCTTC; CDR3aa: CASSQNHRLGYTF
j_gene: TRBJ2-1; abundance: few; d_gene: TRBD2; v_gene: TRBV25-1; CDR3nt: TGTGCCAGCAGTGAATATACAGGACTAGCGGGGTGGGAAGACAATGAGCAGTTCTTC; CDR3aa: CASSEYTGLAGWEDNEQFF
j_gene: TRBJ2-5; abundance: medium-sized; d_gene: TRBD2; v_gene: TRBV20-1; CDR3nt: TGCAGTGCTAGAGGAGGACTAGCGGGGGGGCGAACCCAGTACTTC; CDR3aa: CSARGGLAGGRTQYF
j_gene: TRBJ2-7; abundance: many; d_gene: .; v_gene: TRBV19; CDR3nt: TGTGCCAGTAGTACGGACCGACAGACAAGGACCTACGAGCAGTACTTC; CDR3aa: CASSTDRQTRTYEQYF
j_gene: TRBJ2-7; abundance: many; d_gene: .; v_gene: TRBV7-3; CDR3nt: TGTGCCAGCAGCTTGTGGGGGGGCTCGGGCGAGCAGTACTTC; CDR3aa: CASSLWGGSGEQYF
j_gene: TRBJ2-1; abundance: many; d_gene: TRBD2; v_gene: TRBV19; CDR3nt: TGTGCCAGTAGTAACCTAGCGGGGGGGCCTGGTGAGCAGTTCTTC; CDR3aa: CASSNLAGGPGEQFF
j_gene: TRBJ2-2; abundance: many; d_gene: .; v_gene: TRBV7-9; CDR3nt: TGTGCCAGCAGCTTAGACACAGTCGGGGAGCTGTTTTTT; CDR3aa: CASSLDTVGELFF
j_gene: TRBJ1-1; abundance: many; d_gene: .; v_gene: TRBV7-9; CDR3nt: TGTGCCAGCAGCCCCCACGGGGGTGAAGCTTTCTTT; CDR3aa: CASSPHGGEAFF
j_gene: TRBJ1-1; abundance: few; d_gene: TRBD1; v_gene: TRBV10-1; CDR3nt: TGCGCCAGCAGTGGTTATCGGGACAGGCCTGAAGCTTTCTTT; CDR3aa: CASSGYRDRPEAFF
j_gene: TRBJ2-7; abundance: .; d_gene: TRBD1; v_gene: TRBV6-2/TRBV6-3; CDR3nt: TGTGCCAGCACTCGACAGGGGGCAGGTTTGCCCTACGAGCAGTACTTC; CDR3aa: CASTRQGAGLPYEQYF
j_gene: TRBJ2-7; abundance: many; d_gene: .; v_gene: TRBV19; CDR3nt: TGTGCCAGTAGTGTGACTGTCGCCTACGAGCAGTACTTC; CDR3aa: CASSVTVAYEQYF
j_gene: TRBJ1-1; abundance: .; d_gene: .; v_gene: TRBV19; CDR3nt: TGTGCCAGTAGTTTAACAGGGTGGAACACTGAAGCTTTCTTT; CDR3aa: CASSLTGWNTEAFF
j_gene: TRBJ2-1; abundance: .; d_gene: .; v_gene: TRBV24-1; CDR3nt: TGTGCCACCAGCGACAGGCCAACCGGGAATGAGCAGTTCTTC; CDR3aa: CATSDRPTGNEQFF
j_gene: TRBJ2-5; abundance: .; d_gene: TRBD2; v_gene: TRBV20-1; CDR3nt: TGCAGTGCTAGAGTGGAGCGGGGGACTAGTGGGGAGACCCAGTACTTC; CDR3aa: CSARVERGTSGETQYF
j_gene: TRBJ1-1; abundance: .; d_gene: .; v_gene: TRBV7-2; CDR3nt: TGTGCCAGCAGCTTCCGGAATCGTGAAGCTTTCTTT; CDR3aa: CASSFRNREAFF
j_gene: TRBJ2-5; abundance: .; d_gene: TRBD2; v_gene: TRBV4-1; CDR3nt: TGCGCCAGCAGCCGGTTGGGGACTAGACAAGAGACCCAGTACTTC; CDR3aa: CASSRLGTRQETQYF
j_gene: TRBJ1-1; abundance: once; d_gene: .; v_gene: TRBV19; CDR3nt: TGTGCCAGTAGTTTCCGACACGACATGAACACTGAAGCTTTCTTT; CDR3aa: CASSFRHDMNTEAFF
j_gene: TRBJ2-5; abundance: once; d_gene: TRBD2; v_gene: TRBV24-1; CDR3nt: TGTGCCACCAGTCGAAGCGGGAGCCAAGAGACCCAGTACTTC; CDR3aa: CATSRSGSQETQYF
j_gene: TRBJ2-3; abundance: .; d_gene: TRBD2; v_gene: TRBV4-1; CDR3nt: TGCGCCAGCAGCCAAGATAAGGCGGGTTTAGCGGGGACGCAGTATTTT; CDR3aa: CASSQDKAGLAGTQYF
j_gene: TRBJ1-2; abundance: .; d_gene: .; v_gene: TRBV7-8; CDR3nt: TGTGCCAGCAGCTTGGAGGTGTACTATGGCTACACCTTC; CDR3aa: CASSLEVYYGYTF
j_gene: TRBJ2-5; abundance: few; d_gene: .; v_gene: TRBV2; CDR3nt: TGTGCCAGCATCGTTGGGGCAGGTGGAGGGGAGACCCAGTACTTC; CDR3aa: CASIVGAGGGETQYF
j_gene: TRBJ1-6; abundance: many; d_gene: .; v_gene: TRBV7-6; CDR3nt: TGTGCCAGCAGCCCAACAGGGCAGTCTACCCTCCACTTT; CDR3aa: CASSPTGQSTLHF
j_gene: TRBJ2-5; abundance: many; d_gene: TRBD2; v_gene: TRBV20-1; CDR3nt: TGCAGTGCTGGAACGACTAGCGGGAGTCTCGAAGGGGCCCAGTACTTC; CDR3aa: CSAGTTSGSLEGAQYF
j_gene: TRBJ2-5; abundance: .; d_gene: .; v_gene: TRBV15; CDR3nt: TGTGCCACCCGACCGACGGTCCAAGAGACCCAGTACTTC; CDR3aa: CATRPTVQETQYF
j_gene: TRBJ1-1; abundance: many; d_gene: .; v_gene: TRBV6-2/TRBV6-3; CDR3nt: TGTGCCAGCAGTTACAATGAGGTCACTGAAGCTTTCTTT; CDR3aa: CASSYNEVTEAFF
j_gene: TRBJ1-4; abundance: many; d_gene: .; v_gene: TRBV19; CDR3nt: TGTGCCAGTAGCTCGGACGGGGGTGAAAAACTGTTTTTT; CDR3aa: CASSSDGGEKLFF
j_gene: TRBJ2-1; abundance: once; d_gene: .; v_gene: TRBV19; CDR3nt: TGTGCCAGTTCCGGGTCCTACAATGAGCAGTTCTTC; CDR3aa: CASSGSYNEQFF